This T cell receptor (beta chain) was sequenced in a study of T cells in narcolepsy. As for the study in general: Healthy controls were enrolled alongside patients with narcolepsy type 1 or type 2.

This table comes from immunoSEQ multiplex PCR, and its TCRdb copy is limited to in-frame clones, with some not included. The sample contains about 20,000 clones, roughly four fifths of which appear only once. Notes on the study in general: No autoreactive T cell clone sequences appeared in some memory CD4+ repertoires. Reportedly, autoreactive clonotypes were serially detected in patients' blood but not controls'.

Details on this clone: Its specificity is not known.

This sequence was found in a human donor in good health. Sequenced input: memory (CD45RA-) CD4+ T cells from blood.

CDR3 amino acids: CASSPVSPGANVLTF. The CDR3 nucleotides read TGTGCCAGCAGCCCCGTTTCTCCTGGGGCCAACGTCCTGACTTTC. The chain has TRBV6-6 and TRBJ2-6; D gene uncertain. CDR1 and CDR2 from the germline V gene are MNHNY and SVGAGI (reference sequence). V shed 6 bases and J shed 2 bases, with 11 bases lying between them. The CDR3 extends over 15 amino acids.